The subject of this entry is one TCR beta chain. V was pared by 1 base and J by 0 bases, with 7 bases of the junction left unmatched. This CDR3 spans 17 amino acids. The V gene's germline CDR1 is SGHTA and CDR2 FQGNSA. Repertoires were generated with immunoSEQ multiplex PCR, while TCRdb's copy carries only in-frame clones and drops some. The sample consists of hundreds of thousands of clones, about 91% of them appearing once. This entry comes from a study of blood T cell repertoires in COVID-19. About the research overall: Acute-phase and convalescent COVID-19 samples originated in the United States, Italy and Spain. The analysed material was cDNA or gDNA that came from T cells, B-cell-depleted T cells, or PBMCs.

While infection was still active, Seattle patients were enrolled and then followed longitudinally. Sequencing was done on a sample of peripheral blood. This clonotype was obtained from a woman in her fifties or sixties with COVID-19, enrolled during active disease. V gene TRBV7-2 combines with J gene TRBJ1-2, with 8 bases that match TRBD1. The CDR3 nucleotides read TGTGCCAGCAGCTTAGTTTCAACAGGGGGTGCTAACTATGGCTACACCTTC. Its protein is CASSLVSTGGANYGYTF.